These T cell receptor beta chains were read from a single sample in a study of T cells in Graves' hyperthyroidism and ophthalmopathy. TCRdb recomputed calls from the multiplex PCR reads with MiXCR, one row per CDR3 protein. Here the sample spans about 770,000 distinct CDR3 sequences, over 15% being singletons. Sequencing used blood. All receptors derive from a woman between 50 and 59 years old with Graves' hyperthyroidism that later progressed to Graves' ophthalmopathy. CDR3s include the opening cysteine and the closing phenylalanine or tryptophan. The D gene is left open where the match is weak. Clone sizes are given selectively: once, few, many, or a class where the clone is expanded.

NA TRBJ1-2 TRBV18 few TGTGCCAGCTCTCCGGCAGGGAGGAATGGCTACACCTTC CASSPAGRNGYTF
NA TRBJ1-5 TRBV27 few TGTGCCAGCAGGGTTCAGGCGGTAAATAGCAATCAGCCCCAGCATTTT CASRVQAVNSNQPQHF
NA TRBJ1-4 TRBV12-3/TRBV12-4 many TGTGCCAGCAGTTTAGCCTGGGAGAAGGGTGGGGAAAAACTGTTTTTT CASSLAWEKGGEKLFF
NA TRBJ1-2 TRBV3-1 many TGTGCCAGCAGCCAAGGTTCGTTCGGGACGGCCCAATTATATGGCTACACCTTC CASSQGSFGTAQLYGYTF
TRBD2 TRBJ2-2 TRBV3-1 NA TGTGCCAGCAGCCGGGGACTAGGATCTGGGGAGCTGTTTTTT CASSRGLGSGELFF
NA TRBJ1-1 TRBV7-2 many TGTGCCAGCAGCTTAGGCAGGGTAATTGAAGCTTTCTTT CASSLGRVIEAFF
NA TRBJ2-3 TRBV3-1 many TGTGCCAGCAGCCATAGGCTGGAAGATACGCAGTATTTT CASSHRLEDTQYF
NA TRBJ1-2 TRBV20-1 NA TGCGGGTTGGTCGAGATTAACTATGGCTACACCTTC CGLVEINYGYTF
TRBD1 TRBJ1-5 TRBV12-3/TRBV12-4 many TGTGCCAGCACCCCGGGACAGGGGAGTTTCAGCAATCAGCCCCAGCATTTT CASTPGQGSFSNQPQHF
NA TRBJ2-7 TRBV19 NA TGTGCCAGTAGTATCGGGGGGACAGTTTACGAGCAGTACTTC CASSIGGTVYEQYF
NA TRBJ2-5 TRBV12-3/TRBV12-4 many TGTGCCAGCAGCCCTAGTCTACCATCGGGTTTTAGTGAGACCCAGTACTTC CASSPSLPSGFSETQYF
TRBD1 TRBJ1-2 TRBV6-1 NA TGTGCCAGCAGCCCCTCGGGACAGGGGAACTATGGCTACACCTTC CASSPSGQGNYGYTF
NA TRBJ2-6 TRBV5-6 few TGTGCCAGCAGCTTTGAGTCTGGGGCCAACGTCCTGACTTTC CASSFESGANVLTF
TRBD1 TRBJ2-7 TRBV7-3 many TGTGCCAGCAGCCCCCAGGGGGCGCATAACTACGAGCAGTACTTC CASSPQGAHNYEQYF
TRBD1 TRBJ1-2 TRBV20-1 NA TGCAGTGCTTATGAAGGGACAGGCGATTTAGGCTACACCTTC CSAYEGTGDLGYTF
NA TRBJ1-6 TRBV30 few TGTGCCTGGACCGGGACCCTCTCCTATAATTCACCCCTCCACTTT CAWTGTLSYNSPLHF
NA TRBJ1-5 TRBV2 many TGTGCCAGCAGCTGGGGTGGTGGTAGCAATCAGCCCCAGCATTTT CASSWGGGSNQPQHF
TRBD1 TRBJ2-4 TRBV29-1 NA TGCAGCGTACTGGACAGGGGGTCCAAAAACATTCAGTACTTC CSVLDRGSKNIQYF
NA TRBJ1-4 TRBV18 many TGTGCCAGCTCACCCCGGGAGAGGAGTGAAAAACTGTTTTTT CASSPRERSEKLFF
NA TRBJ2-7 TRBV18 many TGTGCCAGCTCTACATCCGGGACCTACGAGCAGTACTTC CASSTSGTYEQYF
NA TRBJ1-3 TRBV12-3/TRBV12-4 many TGTGCCAGCCCGGTGGGCAGTCGCTCTGGAAACACCATATATTTT CASPVGSRSGNTIYF
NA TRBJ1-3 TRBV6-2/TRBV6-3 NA TGTGCCAGCTCCGAAGGGACACCTTTTGGAAACACCATATATTTT CASSEGTPFGNTIYF
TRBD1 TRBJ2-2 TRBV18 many TGTGCCAGCTTCCGGACAGGGACGAACACCGGGGAGCTGTTTTTT CASFRTGTNTGELFF
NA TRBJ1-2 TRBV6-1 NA TGTGCCAGCACCGACGCCAGACAGGAGACAAAACGGGGCTACACCTTC CASTDARQETKRGYTF
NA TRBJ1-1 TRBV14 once TGTGCCAGCAGCCAAGATCCCGGGGTTGCTGAAGCTTTCTTT CASSQDPGVAEAFF
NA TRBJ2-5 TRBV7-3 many TGTGCCAGCAGCTCCCCGGCCGAAGGCCAAGAGACCCAGTACTTC CASSSPAEGQETQYF
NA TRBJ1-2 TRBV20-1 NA TGCAGTGCTAGGGAGTCAGGAGAATATGGCTACACCTTC CSARESGEYGYTF
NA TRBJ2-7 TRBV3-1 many TGTGCCAGCAGCCAAGCCGGTACCTCCCACGAGCAGTACTTC CASSQAGTSHEQYF
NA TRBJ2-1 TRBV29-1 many TGCAGCGTTGAAGAGGGGTACAATGAGCAGTTCTTC CSVEEGYNEQFF
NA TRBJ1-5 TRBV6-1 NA TGTGCCAGCAGTGAAGTAACAGTTTGGGTTAATCAGCCCCAGCATTTT CASSEVTVWVNQPQHF
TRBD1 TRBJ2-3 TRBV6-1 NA TGTGCCAGCAGATCCCAGGGGGCGCGGTCAGATACGCAGTATTTT CASRSQGARSDTQYF
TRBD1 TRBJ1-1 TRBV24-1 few TGTGCCACCAGTGCCCGGACAGCCAGGGGGACTGAAGCTTTCTTT CATSARTARGTEAFF
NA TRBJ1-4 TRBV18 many TGTGCCAGCTCACCACTAGACAACTATAATGAAAAACTGTTTTTT CASSPLDNYNEKLFF
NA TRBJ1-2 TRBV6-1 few TGTGCCAGCCGATCCTCGGGCTATGGCTACACCTTC CASRSSGYGYTF
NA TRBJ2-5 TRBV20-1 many TGCAGTGCTAGAACGCCCATGTCAGGATCTGAGACCCAGTACTTC CSARTPMSGSETQYF
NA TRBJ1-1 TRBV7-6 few TGTGCCAGCAGCTTAGACAATCAAACGACAGACCGCACTGAAGCTTTCTTT CASSLDNQTTDRTEAFF
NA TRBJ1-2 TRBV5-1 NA TGCGCCAGCAGCTTGGTAGCGGATAAATATGGCTACACCTTC CASSLVADKYGYTF
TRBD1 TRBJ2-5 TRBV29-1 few TGCAGCGTGGGGACAGGGGGCCAAGAGACCCAGTACTTC CSVGTGGQETQYF